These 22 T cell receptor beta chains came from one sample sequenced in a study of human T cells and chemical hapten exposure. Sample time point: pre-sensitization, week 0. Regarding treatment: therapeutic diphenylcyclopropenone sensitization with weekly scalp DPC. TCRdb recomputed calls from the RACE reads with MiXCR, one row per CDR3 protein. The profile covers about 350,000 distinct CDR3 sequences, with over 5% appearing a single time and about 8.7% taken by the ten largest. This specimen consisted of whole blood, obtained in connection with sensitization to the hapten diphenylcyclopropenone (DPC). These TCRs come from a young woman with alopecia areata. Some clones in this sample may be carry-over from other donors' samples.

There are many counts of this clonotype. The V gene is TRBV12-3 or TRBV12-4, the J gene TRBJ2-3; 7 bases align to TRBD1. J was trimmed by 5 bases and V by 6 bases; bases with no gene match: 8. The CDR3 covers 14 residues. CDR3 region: CASRKTGLGDTQYF. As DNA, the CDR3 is TGTGCCAGCAGGAAGACAGGGCTGGGAGATACGCAGTATTTT.

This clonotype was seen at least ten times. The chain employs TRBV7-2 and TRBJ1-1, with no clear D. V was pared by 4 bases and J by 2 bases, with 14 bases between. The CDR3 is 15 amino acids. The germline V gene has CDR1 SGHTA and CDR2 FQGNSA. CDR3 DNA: TGTGCCAGCAGCTCCGGACGGATTATTAACACTGAAGCTTTCTTT. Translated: CASSSGRIINTEAFF.

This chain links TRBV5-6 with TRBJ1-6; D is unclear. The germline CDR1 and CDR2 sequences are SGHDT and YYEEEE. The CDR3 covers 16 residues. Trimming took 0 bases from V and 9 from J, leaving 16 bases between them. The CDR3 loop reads CASSLGVGGIRSPLHF. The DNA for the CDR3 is TGTGCCAGCAGCTTGGGGGTGGGCGGTATTCGTTCACCCCTCCACTTT.

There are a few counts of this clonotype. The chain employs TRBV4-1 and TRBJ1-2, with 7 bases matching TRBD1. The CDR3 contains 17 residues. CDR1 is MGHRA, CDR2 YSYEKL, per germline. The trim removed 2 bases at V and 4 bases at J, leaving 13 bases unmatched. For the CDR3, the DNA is TGCGCCAGCAGCCAAATAATCCGGGACAGACAAAGCTATGGCTACACCTTC. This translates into CASSQIIRDRQSYGYTF.

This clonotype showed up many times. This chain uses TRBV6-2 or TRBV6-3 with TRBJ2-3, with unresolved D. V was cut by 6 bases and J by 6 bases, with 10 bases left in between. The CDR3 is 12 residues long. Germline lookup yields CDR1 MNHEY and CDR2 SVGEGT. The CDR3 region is CASRQRADTQYF. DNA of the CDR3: TGTGCCAGCAGGCAACGAGCCGATACGCAGTATTTT.

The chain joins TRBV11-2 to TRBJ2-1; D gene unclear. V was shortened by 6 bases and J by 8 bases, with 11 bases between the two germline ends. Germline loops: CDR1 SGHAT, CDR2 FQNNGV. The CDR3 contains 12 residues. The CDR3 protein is CASRNRNDEQFF. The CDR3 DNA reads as TGTGCCAGCAGAAATAGGAACGATGAGCAGTTCTTC.

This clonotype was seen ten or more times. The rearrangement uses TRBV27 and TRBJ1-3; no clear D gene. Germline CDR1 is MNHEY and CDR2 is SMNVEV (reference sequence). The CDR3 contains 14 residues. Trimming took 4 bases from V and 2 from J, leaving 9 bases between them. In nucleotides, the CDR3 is TGTGCCAGCAGTTCTCTAGGAACTGGAAACACCATATATTTT. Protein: CASSSLGTGNTIYF.

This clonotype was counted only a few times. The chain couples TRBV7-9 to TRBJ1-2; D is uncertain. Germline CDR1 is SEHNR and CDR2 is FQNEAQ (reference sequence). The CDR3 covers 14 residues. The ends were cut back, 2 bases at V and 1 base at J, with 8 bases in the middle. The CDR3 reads CASSLSQLNYGYTF. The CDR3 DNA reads TGTGCCAGCAGCTTATCACAGCTTAACTATGGCTACACCTTC.

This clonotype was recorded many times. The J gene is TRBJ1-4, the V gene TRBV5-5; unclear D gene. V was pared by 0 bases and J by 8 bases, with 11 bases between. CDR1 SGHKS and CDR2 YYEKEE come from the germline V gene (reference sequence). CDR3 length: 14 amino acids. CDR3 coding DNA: TGTGCCAGCAGCTTGGAGGATCTCAGCGAAAAACTGTTTTTT. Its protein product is CASSLEDLSEKLFF.

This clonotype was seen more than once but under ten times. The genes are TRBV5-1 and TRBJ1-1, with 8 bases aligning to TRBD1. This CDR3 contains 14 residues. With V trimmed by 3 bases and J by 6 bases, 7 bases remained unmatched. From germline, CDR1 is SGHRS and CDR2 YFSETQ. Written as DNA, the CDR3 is TGCGCCAGCAGCTGGGGACAGGCGGAGGCTGAAGCTTTCTTT. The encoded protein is CASSWGQAEAEAFF.

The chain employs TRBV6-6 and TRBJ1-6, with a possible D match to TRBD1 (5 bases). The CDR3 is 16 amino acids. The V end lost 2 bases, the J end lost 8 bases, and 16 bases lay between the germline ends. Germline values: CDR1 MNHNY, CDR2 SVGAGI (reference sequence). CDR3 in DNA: TGTGCCAGCAGTTACCCACCGGGACGGCTATATTCACCCCTCCACTTT. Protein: CASSYPPGRLYSPLHF.

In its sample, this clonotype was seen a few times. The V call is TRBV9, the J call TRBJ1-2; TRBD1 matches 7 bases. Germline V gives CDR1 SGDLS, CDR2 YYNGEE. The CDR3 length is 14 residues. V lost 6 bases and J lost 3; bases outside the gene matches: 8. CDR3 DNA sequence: TGTGCCAGCAATCGACAGGGATTAGACTATGGCTACACCTTC. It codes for CASNRQGLDYGYTF. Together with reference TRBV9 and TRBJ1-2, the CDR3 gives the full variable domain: DSGVTQTPKHLITATGQRVTLRCSPRSGDLSVYWYQQSLDQGLQFLIQYYNGEERAKGNILERFSAQQFPDLHSELNLSSLELGDSALYFCASNRQGLDYGYTFGSGTRLTVV.

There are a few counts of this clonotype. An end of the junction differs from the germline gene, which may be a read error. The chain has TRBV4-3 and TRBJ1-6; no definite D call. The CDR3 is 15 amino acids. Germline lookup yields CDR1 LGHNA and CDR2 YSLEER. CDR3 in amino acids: CAGSQLSGHSSPLHF. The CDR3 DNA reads TGCGCCGGCAGCCAACTGTCCGGCCACAGTTCACCCCTCCACTTT.

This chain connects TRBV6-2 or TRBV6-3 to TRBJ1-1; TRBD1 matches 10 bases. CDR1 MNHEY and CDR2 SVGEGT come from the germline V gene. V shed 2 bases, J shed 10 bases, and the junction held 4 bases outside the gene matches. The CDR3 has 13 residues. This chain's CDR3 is CASSYDGTGAAFF. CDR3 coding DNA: TGTGCCAGCAGTTACGACGGGACAGGGGCAGCTTTCTTT.

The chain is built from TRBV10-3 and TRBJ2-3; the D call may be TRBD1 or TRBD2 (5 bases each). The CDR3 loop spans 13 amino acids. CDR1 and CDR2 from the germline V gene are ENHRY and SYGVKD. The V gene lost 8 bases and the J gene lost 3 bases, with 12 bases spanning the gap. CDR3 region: CAIRGEGTDTQYF. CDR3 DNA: TGTGCCATCCGAGGTGAGGGGACAGATACGCAGTATTTT.

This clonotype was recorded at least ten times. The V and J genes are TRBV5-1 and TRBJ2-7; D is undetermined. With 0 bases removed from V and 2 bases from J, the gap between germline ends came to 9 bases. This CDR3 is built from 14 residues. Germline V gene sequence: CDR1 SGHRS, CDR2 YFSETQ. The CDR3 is CASSLGQAPYEQYF. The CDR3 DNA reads TGCGCCAGCAGCTTGGGGCAGGCCCCCTACGAGCAGTACTTC.

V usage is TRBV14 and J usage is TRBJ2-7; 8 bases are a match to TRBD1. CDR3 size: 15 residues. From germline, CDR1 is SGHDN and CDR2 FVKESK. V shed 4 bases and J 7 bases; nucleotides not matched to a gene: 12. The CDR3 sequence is CASSPSLDRAGEQYF. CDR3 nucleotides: TGTGCCAGCAGCCCCTCTCTGGACAGGGCGGGGGAGCAGTACTTC.

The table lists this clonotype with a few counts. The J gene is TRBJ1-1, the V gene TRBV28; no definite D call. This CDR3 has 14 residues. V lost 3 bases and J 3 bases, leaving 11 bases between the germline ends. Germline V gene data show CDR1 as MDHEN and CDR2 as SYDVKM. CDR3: CASSFISAHTEAFF. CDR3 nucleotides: TGTGCCAGCAGTTTTATTTCGGCGCACACTGAAGCTTTCTTT. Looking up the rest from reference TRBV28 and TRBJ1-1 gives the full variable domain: DVKVTQSSRYLVKRTGEKVFLECVQDMDHENMFWYRQDPGLGLRLIYFSYDVKMKEKGDIPEGYSVSREKKERFSLILESASTNQTSMYLCASSFISAHTEAFFGQGTRLTVV.

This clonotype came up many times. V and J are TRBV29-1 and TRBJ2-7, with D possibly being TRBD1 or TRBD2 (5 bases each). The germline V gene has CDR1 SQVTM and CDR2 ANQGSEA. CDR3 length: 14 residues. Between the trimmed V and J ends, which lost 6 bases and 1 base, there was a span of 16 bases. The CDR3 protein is CSVGTPDPSYEQYF. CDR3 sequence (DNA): TGCAGCGTGGGGACCCCGGATCCTTCCTACGAGCAGTACTTC.

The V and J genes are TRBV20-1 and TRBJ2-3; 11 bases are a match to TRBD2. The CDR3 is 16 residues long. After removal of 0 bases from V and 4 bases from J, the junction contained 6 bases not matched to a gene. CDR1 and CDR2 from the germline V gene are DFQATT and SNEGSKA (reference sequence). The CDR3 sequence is CSAREDSGGDSDTQYF. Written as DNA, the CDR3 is TGCAGTGCTAGAGAGGATAGCGGGGGGGATTCAGATACGCAGTATTTT.

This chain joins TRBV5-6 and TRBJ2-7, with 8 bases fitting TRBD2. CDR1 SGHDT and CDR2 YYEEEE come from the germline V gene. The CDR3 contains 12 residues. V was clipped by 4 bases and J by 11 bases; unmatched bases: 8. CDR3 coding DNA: TGTGCCAGCAGCCCCGACCGAGCGGGGGAGTACTTC. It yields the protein CASSPDRAGEYF.

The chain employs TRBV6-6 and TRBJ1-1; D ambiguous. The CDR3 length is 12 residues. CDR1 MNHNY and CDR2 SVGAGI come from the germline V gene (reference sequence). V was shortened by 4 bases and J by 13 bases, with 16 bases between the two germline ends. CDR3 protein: CASSSPDSEGFF. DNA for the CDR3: TGTGCCAGCAGTTCCCCAGATTCGGAGGGTTTCTTT.